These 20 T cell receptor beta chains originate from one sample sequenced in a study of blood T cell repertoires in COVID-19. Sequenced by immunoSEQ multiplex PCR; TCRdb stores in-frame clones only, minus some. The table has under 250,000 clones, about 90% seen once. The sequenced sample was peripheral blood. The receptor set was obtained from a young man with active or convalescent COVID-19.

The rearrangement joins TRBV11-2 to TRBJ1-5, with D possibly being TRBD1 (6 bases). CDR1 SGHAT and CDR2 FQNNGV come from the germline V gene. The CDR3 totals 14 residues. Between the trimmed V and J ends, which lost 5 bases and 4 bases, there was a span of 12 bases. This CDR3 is CASSPRQANQPQHF. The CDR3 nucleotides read TGTGCCAGCAGCCCTCGACAGGCTAATCAGCCCCAGCATTTT.

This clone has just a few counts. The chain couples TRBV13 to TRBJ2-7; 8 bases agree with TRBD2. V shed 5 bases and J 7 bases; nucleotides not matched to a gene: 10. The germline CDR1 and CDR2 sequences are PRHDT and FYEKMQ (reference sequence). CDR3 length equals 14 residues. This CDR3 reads CASSGERESGEQYF. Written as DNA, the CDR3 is TGTGCCAGCAGCGGAGAGCGGGAGTCGGGTGAGCAGTACTTC.

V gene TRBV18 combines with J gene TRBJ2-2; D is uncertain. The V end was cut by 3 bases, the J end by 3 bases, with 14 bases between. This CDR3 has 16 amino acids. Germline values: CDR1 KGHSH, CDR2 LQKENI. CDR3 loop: CASSPLQASDTGELFF. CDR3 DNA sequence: TGTGCCAGCTCACCCCTGCAGGCCTCGGACACCGGGGAGCTGTTTTTT.

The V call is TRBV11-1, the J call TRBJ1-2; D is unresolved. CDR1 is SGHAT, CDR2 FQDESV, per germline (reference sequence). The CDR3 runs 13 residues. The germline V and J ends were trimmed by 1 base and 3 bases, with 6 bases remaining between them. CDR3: CASSLGHHYGYTF. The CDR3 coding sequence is TGTGCCAGCAGCTTAGGACATCACTATGGCTACACCTTC.

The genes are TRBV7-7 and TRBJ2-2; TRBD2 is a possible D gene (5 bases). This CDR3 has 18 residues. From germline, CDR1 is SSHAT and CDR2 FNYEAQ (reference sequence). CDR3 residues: CASAPPGSGALNTGELFF. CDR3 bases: TGTGCTAGCGCACCCCCGGGATCTGGAGCCCTGAACACCGGGGAGCTGTTTTTT.

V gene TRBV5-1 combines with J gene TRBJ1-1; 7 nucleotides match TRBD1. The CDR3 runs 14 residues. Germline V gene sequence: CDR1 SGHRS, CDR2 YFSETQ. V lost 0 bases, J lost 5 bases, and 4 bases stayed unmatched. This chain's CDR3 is CASSLGPGGTEAFF. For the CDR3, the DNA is TGCGCCAGCAGCTTGGGCCCAGGGGGTACTGAAGCTTTCTTT.

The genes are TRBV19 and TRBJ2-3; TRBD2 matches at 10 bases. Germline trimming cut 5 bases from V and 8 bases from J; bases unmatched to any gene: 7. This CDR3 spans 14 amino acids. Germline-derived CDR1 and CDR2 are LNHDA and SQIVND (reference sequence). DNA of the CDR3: TGTGCCAGTAGTCCCTCGTTAGCGGGAGGTACGCAGTATTTT. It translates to CASSPSLAGGTQYF. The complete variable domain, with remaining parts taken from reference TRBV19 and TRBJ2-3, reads DGGITQSPKYLFRKEGQNVTLSCEQNLNHDAMYWYRQDPGQGLRLIYYSQIVNDFQKGDIAEGYSVSREKKESFPLTVTSAQKNPTAFYLCASSPSLAGGTQYFGPGTRLTVL.

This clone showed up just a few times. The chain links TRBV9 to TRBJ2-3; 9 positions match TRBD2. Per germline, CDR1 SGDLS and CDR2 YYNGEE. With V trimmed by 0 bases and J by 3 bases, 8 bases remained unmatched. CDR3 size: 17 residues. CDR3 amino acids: CASSVEKRGAATDTQYF. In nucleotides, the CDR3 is TGTGCCAGCAGCGTAGAAAAGCGGGGGGCGGCAACAGATACGCAGTATTTT.

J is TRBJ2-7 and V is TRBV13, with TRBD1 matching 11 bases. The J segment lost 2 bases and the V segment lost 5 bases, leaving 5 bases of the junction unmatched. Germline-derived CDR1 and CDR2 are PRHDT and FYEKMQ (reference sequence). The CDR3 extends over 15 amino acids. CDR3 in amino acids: CASSPGQGDPYEQYF. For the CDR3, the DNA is TGTGCCAGCAGCCCGGGACAGGGGGATCCCTACGAGCAGTACTTC.

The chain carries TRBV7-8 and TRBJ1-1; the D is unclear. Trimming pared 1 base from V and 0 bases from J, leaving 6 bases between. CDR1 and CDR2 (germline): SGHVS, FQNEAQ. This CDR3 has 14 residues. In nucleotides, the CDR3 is TGTGCCAGCAGCTTAGGTACAATGAACACTGAAGCTTTCTTT. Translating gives CASSLGTMNTEAFF.

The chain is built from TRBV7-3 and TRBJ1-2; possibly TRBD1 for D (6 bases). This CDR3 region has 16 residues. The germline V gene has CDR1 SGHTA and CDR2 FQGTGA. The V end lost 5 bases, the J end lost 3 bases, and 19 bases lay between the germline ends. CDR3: CASSPLGGGLHYGYTF. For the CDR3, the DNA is TGTGCCAGCAGCCCCCTAGGGGGGGGGCTACACTATGGCTACACCTTC.

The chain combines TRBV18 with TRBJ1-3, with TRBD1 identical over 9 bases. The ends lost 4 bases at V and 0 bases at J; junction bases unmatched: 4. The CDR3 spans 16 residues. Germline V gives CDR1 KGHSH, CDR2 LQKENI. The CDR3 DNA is TGTGCCAGCTCACACGGACAGGGGAGCTCTGGAAACACCATATATTTT. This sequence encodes CASSHGQGSSGNTIYF.

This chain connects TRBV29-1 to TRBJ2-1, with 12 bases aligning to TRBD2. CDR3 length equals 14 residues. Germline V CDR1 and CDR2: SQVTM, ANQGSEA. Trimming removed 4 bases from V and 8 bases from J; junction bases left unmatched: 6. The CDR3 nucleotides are TGCAGCGTTGCCCGGACTAGCGGGATCGATGAGCAGTTCTTC. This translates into CSVARTSGIDEQFF.

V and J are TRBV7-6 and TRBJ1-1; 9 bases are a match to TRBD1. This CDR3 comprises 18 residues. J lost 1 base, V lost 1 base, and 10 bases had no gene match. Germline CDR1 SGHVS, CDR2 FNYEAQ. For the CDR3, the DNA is TGTGCCAGCAGCTTAGGACGGGGGACAGGGCTCTGGAACACTGAAGCTTTCTTT. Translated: CASSLGRGTGLWNTEAFF.

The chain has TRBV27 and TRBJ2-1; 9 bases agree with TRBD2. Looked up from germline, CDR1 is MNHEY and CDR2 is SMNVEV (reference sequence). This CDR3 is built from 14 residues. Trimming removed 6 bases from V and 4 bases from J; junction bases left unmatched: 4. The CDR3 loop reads CASSLAGYYNEQFF. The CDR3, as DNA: TGTGCCAGCAGCCTAGCGGGATATTACAATGAGCAGTTCTTC.

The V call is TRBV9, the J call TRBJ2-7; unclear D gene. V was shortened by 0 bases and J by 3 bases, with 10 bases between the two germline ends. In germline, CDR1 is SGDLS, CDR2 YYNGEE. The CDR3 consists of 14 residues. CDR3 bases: TGTGCCAGCAGCGTAGCTGACATCGACTACGAGCAGTACTTC. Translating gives CASSVADIDYEQYF.

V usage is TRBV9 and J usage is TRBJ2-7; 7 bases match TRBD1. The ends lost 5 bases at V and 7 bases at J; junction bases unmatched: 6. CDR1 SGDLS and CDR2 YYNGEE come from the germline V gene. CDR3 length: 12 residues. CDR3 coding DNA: TGTGCCAGCAGTACTACAGGGGAAGAGCAGTACTTC. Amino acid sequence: CASSTTGEEQYF.

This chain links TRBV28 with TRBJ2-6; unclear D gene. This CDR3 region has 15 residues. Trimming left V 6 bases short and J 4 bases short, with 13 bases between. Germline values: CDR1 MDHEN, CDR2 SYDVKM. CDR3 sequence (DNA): TGTGCCAGCAGACTAACAACCCCGGGGGCCAACGTCCTGACTTTC. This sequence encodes CASRLTTPGANVLTF. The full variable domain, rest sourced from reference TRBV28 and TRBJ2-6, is DVKVTQSSRYLVKRTGEKVFLECVQDMDHENMFWYRQDPGLGLRLIYFSYDVKMKEKGDIPEGYSVSREKKERFSLILESASTNQTSMYLCASRLTTPGANVLTFGAGSRLTVL.

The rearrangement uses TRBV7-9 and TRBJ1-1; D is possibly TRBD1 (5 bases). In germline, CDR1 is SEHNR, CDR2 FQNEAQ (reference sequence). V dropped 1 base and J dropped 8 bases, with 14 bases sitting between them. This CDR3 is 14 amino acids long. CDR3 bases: TGTGCCAGCAGCTTAGGTAACAACCCAGGGGAAGCTTTCTTT. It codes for CASSLGNNPGEAFF.

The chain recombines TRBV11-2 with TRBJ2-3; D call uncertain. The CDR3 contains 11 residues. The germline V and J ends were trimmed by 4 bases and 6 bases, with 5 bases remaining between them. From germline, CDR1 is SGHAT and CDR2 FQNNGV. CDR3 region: CASSSGDTQYF. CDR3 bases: TGTGCCAGCAGCTCCGGTGATACGCAGTATTTT.